The next 29 T cell receptor beta chains were all read from a single sample in a study of blood T cell repertoires in COVID-19. This table comes from immunoSEQ multiplex PCR, and its TCRdb copy is limited to in-frame clones, with some not included. Here the sample spans about 300,000 clones, around 88% being singletons. Sequencing was performed on peripheral blood. The receptors derive from a woman in her fifties or sixties with acute or convalescent COVID-19.

V and J are TRBV7-6 and TRBJ1-6; no definite D call. The germline gives CDR1 SGHVS, CDR2 FNYEAQ. The CDR3 covers 17 residues. Trimming cost V 0 bases and J 0 bases, with 9 bases left between them. In DNA form, the CDR3 reads TGTGCCAGCAGCTTAGCCCCCCCAGGCTCCTATAATTCACCCCTCCACTTT. Amino acids: CASSLAPPGSYNSPLHF. The full variable domain, its missing parts supplied by reference TRBV7-6 and TRBJ1-6, is GAGVSQSPRYKVTKRGQDVALRCDPISGHVSLYWYRQALGQGPEFLTYFNYEAQQDKSGLPNDRFSAERPEGSISTLTIQRTEQRDSAMYRCASSLAPPGSYNSPLHFGNGTRLTVT.

The chain links TRBV6-2 or TRBV6-3 to TRBJ2-1; D possibly corresponds to TRBD1 (6 bases). The germline V and J ends were trimmed by 4 bases and 8 bases, with 9 bases remaining between them. CDR3 size: 12 residues. Germline CDR1 and CDR2: MNHEY and SVGEGT. The CDR3 DNA reads TGTGCCAGCAGTTCACAGGGCTATGAGCAGTTCTTC. This encodes CASSSQGYEQFF.

V is TRBV4-1 and J is TRBJ1-2; TRBD1 matches at 10 bases. CDR3 size: 15 residues. Germline CDR1 MGHRA, CDR2 YSYEKL. Germline trimming cut 0 bases from V and 7 bases from J; bases unmatched to any gene: 5. As DNA, the CDR3 is TGCGCCAGCAGCCAAGAGGGACAGGGGTTGACTGGCTACACCTTC. Amino acids: CASSQEGQGLTGYTF.

The chain carries TRBV5-4 and TRBJ1-3, with 8 bases aligning to TRBD1. With V trimmed by 0 bases and J by 4 bases, 6 bases remained unmatched. In germline, CDR1 is SGHNT, CDR2 YYREEE (reference sequence). The CDR3 covers 16 residues. DNA of the CDR3: TGTGCCAGCAGCTTGGGACAGGGGTTATCAGGAAACACCATATATTTT. Protein sequence: CASSLGQGLSGNTIYF.

The chain uses TRBV5-1 and TRBJ2-5, with 9 bases fitting TRBD1. Germline-derived CDR1 and CDR2 are SGHRS and YFSETQ. V lost 2 bases to trimming and J lost 3 bases; unmatched junction nucleotides: 2. This CDR3 contains 14 residues. The CDR3 reads CASSLDRGEETQYF. In DNA form, the CDR3 reads TGCGCCAGCAGCTTAGACAGGGGGGAAGAGACCCAGTACTTC.

J is TRBJ2-4 and V is TRBV28; weak D call: TRBD2 (6 bases). This CDR3 is built from 15 residues. CDR1 and CDR2 (germline): MDHEN, SYDVKM. Deletions cut 5 bases from V and 7 bases from J, with 18 bases between. Here the CDR3 reads CASSPPVGSGNIQYF. CDR3 coding DNA: TGTGCCAGCAGTCCCCCAGTTGGGAGCGGGAACATTCAGTACTTC.

This chain connects TRBV4-3 to TRBJ2-3, with 9 nucleotides matching TRBD2. This CDR3 comprises 19 residues. The V and J ends lost 3 bases and 3 bases, in that order; junction bases with no gene match: 16. The germline CDR1 and CDR2 sequences are LGHNA and YSLEER. CDR3 amino acids: CASSHGPGLAGRKTDTQYF. The CDR3 DNA reads as TGCGCCAGCAGCCATGGACCGGGACTAGCTGGGAGAAAAACAGATACGCAGTATTTT.

The CDR3 loop is CASSPGQLRSTEAFF. The CDR3 coding sequence is TGCGCCAGCAGCCCGGGACAGCTCAGGTCCACTGAAGCTTTCTTT. The chain links TRBV5-1 to TRBJ1-1; 7 bases are shared with TRBD1. V was clipped by 4 bases and J by 4 bases; unmatched bases: 10. CDR3 length equals 15 residues. The germline CDR1 and CDR2 sequences are SGHRS and YFSETQ.

V and J are TRBV2 and TRBJ1-5, with D perhaps TRBD1 (6 bases). Germline CDR1 reads SNHLY; CDR2 reads FYNNEI. V was pared by 7 bases and J by 3 bases, with 13 bases between. This CDR3 spans 14 amino acids. The CDR3 loop reads CASNRDKPNQPQHF. The CDR3 DNA reads TGTGCCAGCAATCGGGACAAACCCAATCAGCCCCAGCATTTT.

For the CDR3, the DNA is TGTGCCAGCCGCCCCTGGCGGCGGTTTGGTAATGAGCAGTTCTTC. Its translation: CASRPWRRFGNEQFF. The V and J genes are TRBV6-5 and TRBJ2-1; unclear D gene. V gave up 8 bases and J gave up 7 bases, with 21 bases separating them. This CDR3 is 15 amino acids long. Germline V gene data show CDR1 as MNHEY and CDR2 as SVGAGI.

This clone was counted between two and nine times. The V and J genes are TRBV7-9 and TRBJ2-3; 8 bases are shared with TRBD2. The V segment lost 5 bases and the J segment 0 bases; nucleotides outside the gene matches: 7. From germline, CDR1 is SEHNR and CDR2 FQNEAQ (reference sequence). The CDR3 covers 16 residues. CDR3: CASSTGLAGSTDTQYF. CDR3 bases: TGTGCCAGCAGCACCGGACTAGCCGGCAGCACAGATACGCAGTATTTT.

This chain links TRBV27 with TRBJ1-1, with D possibly being TRBD1 (5 bases). There are 16 residues in the CDR3. Between the trimmed V and J ends, which lost 7 bases and 0 bases, there was a span of 18 bases. Germline values: CDR1 MNHEY, CDR2 SMNVEV (reference sequence). CDR3 sequence: CASITSGTHMNTEAFF. CDR3 nucleotides: TGTGCCAGCATAACGTCAGGGACTCACATGAACACTGAAGCTTTCTTT.

The chain uses TRBV5-1 and TRBJ2-7; the match to TRBD2 covers 7 bases. The CDR3 runs to 14 residues. Germline values: CDR1 SGHRS, CDR2 YFSETQ. The junction had 8 bases not matched to a gene; V was cut back by 3 bases and J by 5 bases. The CDR3 region is CASSSRTRYHEQYF. For the CDR3, the DNA is TGCGCCAGCAGCTCTCGGACTAGATACCACGAGCAGTACTTC.

The chain is built from TRBV7-9 and TRBJ2-3, with 14 bases identical to TRBD2. V shed 5 bases and J 5 bases; nucleotides not matched to a gene: 9. The CDR3 is made up of 17 amino acids. Germline lookup yields CDR1 SEHNR and CDR2 FQNEAQ (reference sequence). The CDR3 reads CASSKRRLAGGRDTQYF. In DNA, the CDR3 is TGTGCCAGCAGCAAACGCCGACTAGCGGGAGGGCGAGATACGCAGTATTTT.

V gene TRBV6-5 combines with J gene TRBJ1-2; 8 bases are shared with TRBD1. The CDR3 extends over 15 amino acids. Trimming cost V 5 bases and J 9 bases; bases outside gene matches: 14. CDR1 and CDR2 (germline): MNHEY, SVGAGI. The CDR3 reads CASSNSPGTGLSYTF. The CDR3, as DNA: TGTGCCAGCAGTAATTCTCCCGGGACAGGTTTAAGCTACACCTTC.

In its sample, this clone was seen once. The rearrangement joins TRBV5-5 to TRBJ2-5, with a weak D call TRBD1 (6 bases). The ends were cut back, 3 bases at V and 5 bases at J, with 14 bases in the middle. The CDR3 sequence is 14 residues long. Germline-derived CDR1 and CDR2 are SGHKS and YYEKEE (reference sequence). The CDR3 DNA is TGTGCCAGCAGCTCTCCTGGGACACTCGAGACCCAGTACTTC. Its protein product is CASSSPGTLETQYF.

This chain uses TRBV4-1 with TRBJ1-5; D unresolved. The CDR3 spans 14 residues. V was shortened by 4 bases and J by 5 bases, with 12 bases between the two germline ends. Germline V CDR1 and CDR2: MGHRA, YSYEKL. CDR3 in amino acids: CASSRRSSDQPQHF. The CDR3 DNA reads TGCGCCAGCAGCCGTCGTAGTTCGGATCAGCCCCAGCATTTT.

The chain employs TRBV7-2 and TRBJ2-7; 14 nucleotides match TRBD2. Per germline, CDR1 SGHTA and CDR2 FQGNSA. The trim removed 5 bases at V and 3 bases at J, leaving 3 bases unmatched. The CDR3 runs 15 residues. The CDR3, as DNA: TGTGCCAGCAGCAGGGGACTAGCGGGAGTCTACGAGCAGTACTTC. This sequence encodes CASSRGLAGVYEQYF.

The rearrangement uses TRBV24-1 and TRBJ2-7; TRBD1 aligns across 8 bases. J lost 3 bases, V lost 3 bases, and 6 bases had no gene match. This CDR3 has 15 amino acids. The germline CDR1 and CDR2 sequences are KGHDR and SFDVKD. CDR3: CATSDQSDRDYEQYF. The CDR3 bases are TGTGCCACCAGTGATCAATCGGACAGGGACTACGAGCAGTACTTC.

The gene calls are TRBV19 and TRBJ2-1, with 7 bases that match TRBD2. The germline CDR1 and CDR2 sequences are LNHDA and SQIVND (reference sequence). V lost 6 bases, J lost 0 bases, and 5 bases stayed unmatched. The CDR3 totals 15 residues. CDR3 sequence: CASSLGRSSYNEQFF. CDR3 DNA sequence: TGTGCCAGTAGCCTCGGGAGGAGCTCCTACAATGAGCAGTTCTTC.

This rearrangement joins TRBV28 to TRBJ1-1; TRBD1 agrees at 9 bases. The CDR3 spans 16 residues. After removal of 4 bases from V and 11 bases from J, the junction contained 17 bases not matched to a gene. From germline, CDR1 is MDHEN and CDR2 SYDVKM. CDR3 residues: CASSSPHPSGQGWAFF. CDR3 nucleotide sequence: TGTGCCAGCAGTTCCCCTCATCCCTCGGGACAGGGCTGGGCTTTCTTT.

This chain connects TRBV5-1 to TRBJ2-2; possibly TRBD2 for D (6 bases). The V gene lost 4 bases and the J gene lost 1 base, with 17 bases spanning the gap. There are 17 residues in the CDR3. CDR1 is SGHRS, CDR2 YFSETQ, per germline. The CDR3 sequence is CASSVSERVLNTGELFF. The CDR3 coding sequence is TGCGCCAGCAGCGTATCCGAGCGGGTCCTGAACACCGGGGAGCTGTTTTTT.

The V gene is TRBV2, the J gene TRBJ1-2; tentatively, D is TRBD1 (5 bases). Germline CDR1 reads SNHLY; CDR2 reads FYNNEI. CDR3 length: 11 residues. DNA for the CDR3: TGTGGAGAAGGGGTGCCCTATGGCTACACCTTC. Translation: CGEGVPYGYTF. The full variable domain, in which reference TRBV2 and TRBJ1-2 provide the parts outside the CDR3, is EPEVTQTPSHQVTQMGQEVILRCVPISNHLYFYWYRQILGQKVEFLVSFYNNEISEKSEIFDDQFSVERPDGSNFTLKIRSTKLEDSAMYFCGEGVPYGYTFGSGTRLTVV.

The rearrangement links TRBV9 to TRBJ2-2; TRBD2 might be the D (5 bases). The length of the CDR3 is 16 residues. Trimming shortened V by 2 bases and J by 0 bases, and 11 bases separated the two germline ends. The germline CDR1 and CDR2 sequences are SGDLS and YYNGEE. CDR3 amino acids: CASSVTGTANTGELFF. The DNA of the CDR3 is TGTGCCAGCAGCGTGACGGGAACGGCGAACACCGGGGAGCTGTTTTTT.

The chain carries TRBV6-2 or TRBV6-3 and TRBJ2-3, with no clear D. V was trimmed by 2 bases and J by 3 bases, leaving 12 bases between them. The CDR3 covers 15 residues. Germline V gene sequence: CDR1 MNHEY, CDR2 SVGEGT. This chain's CDR3 is CASSYRLENTDTQYF. As DNA, the CDR3 is TGTGCCAGCAGTTACCGATTGGAGAATACAGATACGCAGTATTTT.

V is TRBV4-2 and J is TRBJ1-1, with D maybe TRBD1 (5 bases). The germline V gene encodes CDR1 LGHNA and CDR2 YNFKEQ. Trimming took 7 bases from V and 1 from J, leaving 16 bases between them. The CDR3 spans 15 residues. As DNA, the CDR3 is TGTGCCAGCACCCCGTACAGGTATACGAACACTGAAGCTTTCTTT. Translation gives CASTPYRYTNTEAFF.

The chain is built from TRBV5-1 and TRBJ1-1, with 7 bases that match TRBD1. Trimming removed 3 bases from V and 3 bases from J; junction bases left unmatched: 8. The CDR3 has 15 amino acids. CDR1 SGHRS and CDR2 YFSETQ come from the germline V gene. Here the CDR3 DNA reads TGCGCCAGCAGCTCCGGGACAGCTTCTTACACTGAAGCTTTCTTT. Amino acid sequence: CASSSGTASYTEAFF.

This clone was counted a few times. This sequence joins TRBV19 and TRBJ2-2; 7 bases are a match to TRBD2. From germline, CDR1 is LNHDA and CDR2 SQIVND (reference sequence). With 8 bases clipped from V and 5 bases from J, the junction kept 5 bases outside the gene matches. CDR3 length equals 13 residues. This CDR3 is CASSEGGTGELFF. The CDR3 coding sequence is TGTGCCAGTTCCGAGGGAGGGACCGGGGAGCTGTTTTTT.

As regards this clone: Other DNA sequences from this sample encode an identical CDR3 as well. The V gene is TRBV7-3, the J gene TRBJ2-2; 10 bases match TRBD2. After removal of 2 bases from V and 6 bases from J, the junction contained 0 bases not matched to a gene. In germline, CDR1 is SGHTA, CDR2 FQGTGA. The CDR3 length is 14 residues. CDR3: CASSLLAGAGELFF. The CDR3, as DNA: TGTGCCAGCAGCTTACTAGCGGGAGCCGGGGAGCTGTTTTTT. Full variable domain (rest looked up from reference TRBV7-3 and TRBJ2-2): GAGVSQTPSNKVTEKGKYVELRCDPISGHTALYWYRQSLGQGPEFLIYFQGTGAADDSGLPNDRFFAVRPEGSVSTLKIQRTERGDSAVYLCASSLLAGAGELFFGEGSRLTVL.